This T cell receptor (beta chain) was profiled in a study of identical twins. The length of the CDR3 is 14 residues. Germline-derived CDR1 and CDR2 are ENHRY and SYGVKD. V shed 10 bases and J shed 1 base, with 15 bases lying between them. TCRdb recomputed calls from the 5' RACE reads with MiXCR, one row per CDR3 protein. The data hold about 520,000 distinct CDR3 sequences, with 20% to 25% observed a single time. This sample also appeared in a second study, on T cells expressing NK-cell markers.

The clonotype was recovered from a woman in her late teens or twenties in good health. Input material: CD4+ T cells sorted from blood. V gene TRBV10-3 combines with J gene TRBJ2-3; perhaps TRBD2 as D (5 bases). CDR3 loop: CATRPAAGTDTQYF. CDR3 nucleotide sequence: TGTGCCACCCGTCCAGCGGCAGGCACAGATACGCAGTATTTT.